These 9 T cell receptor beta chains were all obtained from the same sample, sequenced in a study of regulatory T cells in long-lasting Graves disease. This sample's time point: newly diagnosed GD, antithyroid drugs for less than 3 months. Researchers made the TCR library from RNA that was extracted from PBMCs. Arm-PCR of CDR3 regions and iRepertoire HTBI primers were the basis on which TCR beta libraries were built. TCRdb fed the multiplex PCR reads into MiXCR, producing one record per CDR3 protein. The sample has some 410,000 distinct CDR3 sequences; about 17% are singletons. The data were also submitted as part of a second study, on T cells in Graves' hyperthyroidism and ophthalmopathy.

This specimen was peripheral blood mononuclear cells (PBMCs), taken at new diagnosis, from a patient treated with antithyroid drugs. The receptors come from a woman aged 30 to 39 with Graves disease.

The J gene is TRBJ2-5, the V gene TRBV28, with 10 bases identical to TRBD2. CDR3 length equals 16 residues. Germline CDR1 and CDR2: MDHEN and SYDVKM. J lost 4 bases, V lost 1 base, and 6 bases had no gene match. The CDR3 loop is CASSLFVTSGRETQYF. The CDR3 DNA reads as TGTGCCAGCAGTTTATTTGTGACTAGCGGGCGAGAGACCCAGTACTTC.

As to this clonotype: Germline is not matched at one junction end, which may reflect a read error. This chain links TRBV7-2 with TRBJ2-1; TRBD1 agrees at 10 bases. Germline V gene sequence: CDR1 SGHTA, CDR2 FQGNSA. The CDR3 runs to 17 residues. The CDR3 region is CASSQDLAGQGFDGQFF. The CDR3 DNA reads TGCGCCAGCAGCCAAGATTTAGCGGGACAGGGGTTTGATGGGCAGTTCTTC.

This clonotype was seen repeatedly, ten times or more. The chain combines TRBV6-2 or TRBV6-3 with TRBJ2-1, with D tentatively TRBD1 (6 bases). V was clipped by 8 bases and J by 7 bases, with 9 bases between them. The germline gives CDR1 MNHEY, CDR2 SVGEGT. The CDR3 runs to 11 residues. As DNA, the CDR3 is TGTGCCAGCCAAGGGGGTAATGAGCAGTTCTTC. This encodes CASQGGNEQFF.

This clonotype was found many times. The DNA of the CDR3 is TGTGCCAGCAGTTTGGTGACAGGGGTTGGTGGCGAGCAGTACTTC. This sequence encodes CASSLVTGVGGEQYF. This sequence joins TRBV27 and TRBJ2-7; the match to TRBD1 covers 8 bases. Per the germline V gene, CDR1 is MNHEY and CDR2 is SMNVEV (reference sequence). The V and J ends lost 3 bases and 6 bases, in that order; junction bases with no gene match: 10. The CDR3 spans 15 residues.

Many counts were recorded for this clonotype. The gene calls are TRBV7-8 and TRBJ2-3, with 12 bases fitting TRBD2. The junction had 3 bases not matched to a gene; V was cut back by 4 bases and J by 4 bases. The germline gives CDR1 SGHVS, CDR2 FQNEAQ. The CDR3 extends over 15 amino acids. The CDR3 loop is CASSSSGRAPDTQYF. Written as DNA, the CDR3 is TGTGCCAGCAGCTCTAGCGGGAGGGCCCCAGATACGCAGTATTTT.

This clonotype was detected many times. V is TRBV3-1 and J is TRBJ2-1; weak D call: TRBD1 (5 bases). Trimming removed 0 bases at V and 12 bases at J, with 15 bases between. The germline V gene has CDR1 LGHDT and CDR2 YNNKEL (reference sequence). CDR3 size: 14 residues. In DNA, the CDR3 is TGTGCCAGCAGCCAAGATCCCAGGGCGAAGGGGCAGTTCTTC. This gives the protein CASSQDPRAKGQFF.

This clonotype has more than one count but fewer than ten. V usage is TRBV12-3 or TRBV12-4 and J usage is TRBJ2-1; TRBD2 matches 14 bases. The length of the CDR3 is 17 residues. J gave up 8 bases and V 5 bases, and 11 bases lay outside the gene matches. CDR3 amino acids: CASSGTSGSWNLDEQFF. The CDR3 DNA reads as TGTGCCAGCAGTGGGACTAGCGGGAGCTGGAACCTGGATGAGCAGTTCTTC.

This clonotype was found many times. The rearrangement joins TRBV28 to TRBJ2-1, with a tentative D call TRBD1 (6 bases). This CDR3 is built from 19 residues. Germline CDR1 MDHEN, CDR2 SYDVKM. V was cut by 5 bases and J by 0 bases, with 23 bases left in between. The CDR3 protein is CASSLRQVQLINSYNEQFF. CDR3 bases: TGTGCCAGCAGTCTAAGACAGGTCCAACTTATTAACTCCTACAATGAGCAGTTCTTC.

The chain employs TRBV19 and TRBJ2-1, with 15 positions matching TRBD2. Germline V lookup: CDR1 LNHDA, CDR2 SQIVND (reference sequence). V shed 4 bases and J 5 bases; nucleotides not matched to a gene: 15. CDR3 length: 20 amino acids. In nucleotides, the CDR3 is TGTGCCAGTAGTACACGTCCCGGGACTAGCGGGGGGAGGTTAAACAATGAGCAGTTCTTC. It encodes CASSTRPGTSGGRLNNEQFF.